Presented here are 6 T cell receptor beta chains from one specimen sequenced in a study of shared clonotypes between healthy human individuals. Produced via immunoSEQ multiplex PCR; TCRdb's table is partial and in-frame only. The table includes about 960,000 clones, more than 75% detected once. Sequencing was performed on memory CD4+ T cells sorted from blood. Subset: CD45RA-negative fraction. The receptors derive from a man younger than 35 in good health.

Comments on this clone: Other DNA sequences in this specimen translate into the identical CDR3. The V gene is TRBV11-2, the J gene TRBJ2-5; TRBD2 agrees at 7 bases. CDR3 size: 15 residues. The J segment lost 2 bases and the V segment lost 0 bases, leaving 3 bases of the junction unmatched. Per the germline V gene, CDR1 is SGHAT and CDR2 is FQNNGV. CDR3 in amino acids: CASSLDGLGQETQYF. The CDR3 nucleotides are TGTGCCAGCAGCTTAGATGGACTAGGTCAAGAGACCCAGTACTTC. The complete variable domain, with remaining parts taken from reference TRBV11-2 and TRBJ2-5, reads EAGVAQSPRYKIIEKRQSVAFWCNPISGHATLYWYQQILGQGPKLLIQFQNNGVVDDSQLPKDRFSAERLKGVDSTLKIQPAKLEDSAVYLCASSLDGLGQETQYFGPGTRLLVL.

The chain joins TRBV30 to TRBJ2-5, with 7 positions matching TRBD1. V trimming: 0 bases; J trimming: 4 bases; junction bases outside the gene matches: 8. The CDR3 spans 15 residues. Germline V gene data show CDR1 as GTSNPN and CDR2 as SVGIG (reference sequence). The CDR3 reads CAWSVQEGAGETQYF. The DNA of the CDR3 is TGTGCCTGGAGTGTACAAGAGGGGGCCGGAGAGACCCAGTACTTC.

This chain joins TRBV9 and TRBJ2-5; D might be TRBD1 or TRBD2, each matching 5 bases. There are 15 residues in the CDR3. V lost 4 bases and J lost 0, with 13 bases in between. CDR1 is SGDLS, CDR2 YYNGEE, per germline. The DNA for the CDR3 is TGTGCCAGCAGCCCCAGAGGGGCGTACCAAGAGACCCAGTACTTC. This sequence encodes CASSPRGAYQETQYF.

The J gene is TRBJ1-1, the V gene TRBV7-2; D is possibly TRBD1 (5 bases). The CDR3 spans 14 residues. The V end was cut by 0 bases, the J end by 5 bases, with 10 bases between. Germline V gene lookup returns CDR1 SGHTA and CDR2 FQGNSA. CDR3 residues: CASSLAQGGTEAFF. The CDR3 bases are TGTGCCAGCAGCTTAGCCCAGGGAGGAACTGAAGCTTTCTTT.

This chain links TRBV5-5 with TRBJ2-1, with D possibly TRBD1 on 6 matching bases. Per the germline V gene, CDR1 is SGHKS and CDR2 is YYEKEE (reference sequence). CDR3 length: 16 residues. V dropped 0 bases and J dropped 5 bases, with 15 bases sitting between them. CDR3 residues: CASSLATGMGNNEQFF. CDR3 DNA sequence: TGTGCCAGCAGCTTGGCGACAGGAATGGGTAACAATGAGCAGTTCTTC. The full variable domain, rest sourced from reference TRBV5-5 and TRBJ2-1, is DAGVTQSPTHLIKTRGQQVTLRCSPISGHKSVSWYQQVLGQGPQFIFQYYEKEERGRGNFPDRFSARQFPNYSSELNVNALLLGDSALYLCASSLATGMGNNEQFFGPGTRLTVL.

The chain employs TRBV6-1 and TRBJ2-3; D not resolved. V dropped 7 bases and J dropped 6 bases, with 8 bases sitting between them. In germline, CDR1 is MNHNS, CDR2 SASEGT. CDR3 length: 11 residues. CDR3 bases: TGTGCCAGCACCACACGGGATACGCAGTATTTT. It translates to CASTTRDTQYF.